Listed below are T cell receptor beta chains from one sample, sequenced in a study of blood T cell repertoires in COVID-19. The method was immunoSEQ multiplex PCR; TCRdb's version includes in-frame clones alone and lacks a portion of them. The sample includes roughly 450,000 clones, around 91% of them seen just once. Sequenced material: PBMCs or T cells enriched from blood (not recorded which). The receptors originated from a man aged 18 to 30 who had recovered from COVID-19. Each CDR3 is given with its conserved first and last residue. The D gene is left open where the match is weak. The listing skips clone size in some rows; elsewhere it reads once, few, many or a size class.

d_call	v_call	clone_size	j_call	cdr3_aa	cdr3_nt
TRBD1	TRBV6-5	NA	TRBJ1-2	CATRWTGANYGYTF	TGTGCCACCCGTTGGACAGGGGCTAACTATGGCTACACCTTC
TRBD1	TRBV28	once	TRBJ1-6	CASSYGRGTGYSYNSPLHF	TGTGCCAGCAGTTATGGCCGAGGGACAGGGTACTCCTATAATTCACCCCTCCACTTT
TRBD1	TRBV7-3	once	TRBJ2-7	CASSLGDRGRVLFYEQYF	TGTGCCAGCAGCTTAGGTGACAGGGGGCGAGTTTTATTCTACGAGCAGTACTTC
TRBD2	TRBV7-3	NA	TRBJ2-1	CASSFSFWGGEMDQFF	TGTGCCAGCAGCTTCAGTTTCTGGGGGGGAGAGATGGATCAGTTCTTC
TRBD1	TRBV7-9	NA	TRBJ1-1	CASSDGRQGMNTEAFF	TGTGCCAGCAGCGATGGCAGACAGGGGATGAACACTGAAGCTTTCTTT
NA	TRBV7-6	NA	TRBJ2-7	CASSPSSSGSYEQYF	TGTGCCAGCAGCCCATCGTCCTCGGGATCCTACGAGCAGTACTTC
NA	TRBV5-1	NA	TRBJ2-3	CASSRGTVTDTQYF	TGCGCCAGCAGCCGCGGGACAGTCACAGATACGCAGTATTTT
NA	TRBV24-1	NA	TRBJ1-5	CATSDSARNQPQHF	TGTGCCACCAGTGACAGTGCCCGAAATCAGCCCCAGCATTTT
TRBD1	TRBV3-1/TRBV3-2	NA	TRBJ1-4	CASSQRQGASEKLFF	TGTGCCAGCAGCCAAAGACAGGGGGCTAGCGAAAAACTGTTTTTT
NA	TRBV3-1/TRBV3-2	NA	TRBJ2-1	CASSQVAGPNYNEQFF	TGTGCCAGCAGCCAAGTAGCAGGGCCCAATTACAATGAGCAGTTCTTC
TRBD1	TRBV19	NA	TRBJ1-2	CASNPGQGPNYGYTF	TGTGCCAGTAATCCCGGACAGGGACCGAACTATGGCTACACCTTC
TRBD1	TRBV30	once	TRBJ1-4	CAWSALTGVGEKLFF	TGTGCCTGGAGCGCCCTAACAGGGGTTGGTGAAAAACTGTTTTTT
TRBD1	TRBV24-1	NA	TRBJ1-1	CATSGYRDRGTEAFF	TGTGCCACCAGTGGATACCGGGACAGGGGGACTGAAGCTTTCTTT
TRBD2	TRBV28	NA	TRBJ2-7	CASSTPSTSGSVGSYEQYF	TGTGCCAGCAGTACTCCCTCGACTAGCGGAAGTGTGGGCTCCTACGAGCAGTACTTC
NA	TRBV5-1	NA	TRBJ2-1	CASSLSGHLNEQFF	TGCGCCAGCAGCTTGTCCGGACACCTCAATGAGCAGTTCTTC
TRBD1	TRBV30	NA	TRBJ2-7	CAWSGQGLSYEQYF	TGTGCCTGGAGTGGACAGGGATTATCCTACGAGCAGTACTTC
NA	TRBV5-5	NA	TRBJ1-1	CASSLLEVTEAFF	TGTGCCAGCAGCTTATTAGAGGTCACTGAAGCTTTCTTT
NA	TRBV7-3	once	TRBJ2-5	CASSFGYGENLGETQYF	TGTGCCAGCAGCTTCGGGTACGGGGAGAACCTCGGGGAGACCCAGTACTTC
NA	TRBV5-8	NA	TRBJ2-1	CASSPRLGRYNEQFF	TGTGCCAGCAGCCCTCGATTGGGCAGGTACAATGAGCAGTTCTTC
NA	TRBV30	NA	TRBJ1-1	CAWSDSAEAFF	TGTGCCTGGAGTGATAGCGCTGAAGCTTTCTTT
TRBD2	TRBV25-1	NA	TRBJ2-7	CASVKAGGSYEQYF	TGTGCCAGCGTTAAAGCGGGAGGTTCCTACGAGCAGTACTTC
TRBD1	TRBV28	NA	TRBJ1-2	CASSLTGQYGYTF	TGTGCCAGCAGTCTGACAGGGCAATATGGCTACACCTTC
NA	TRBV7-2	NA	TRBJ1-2	CASSLQGNYGYTF	TGTGCCAGCAGCTTGCAGGGAAACTATGGCTACACCTTC
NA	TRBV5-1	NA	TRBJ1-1	CASSLSPRTGKAEAFF	TGCGCCAGCAGTTTATCCCCTAGAACAGGCAAAGCTGAAGCTTTCTTT
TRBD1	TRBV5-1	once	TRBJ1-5	CASSGTGSQQPQHF	TGCGCCAGCTCAGGGACAGGGTCACAGCAGCCCCAGCATTTT
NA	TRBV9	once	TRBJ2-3	CASSAAQADTQYF	TGTGCCAGCAGCGCGGCTCAGGCAGATACGCAGTATTTT
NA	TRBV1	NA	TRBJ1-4	CTSSQDCFSSGGEKLFF	TGCACCAGCAGCCAAGATTGTTTTAGTAGTGGTGGTGAAAAACTGTTTTTT
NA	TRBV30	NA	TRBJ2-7	CAWDGDGYEQYF	TGTGCCTGGGACGGGGATGGATACGAGCAGTACTTC
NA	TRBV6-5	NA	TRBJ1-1	CASTHGGSTEAFF	TGTGCCAGCACCCACGGGGGGAGCACTGAAGCTTTCTTT
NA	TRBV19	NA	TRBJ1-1	CASTPRRTNTEAFF	TGTGCCAGTACCCCCCGCAGAACGAACACTGAAGCTTTCTTT
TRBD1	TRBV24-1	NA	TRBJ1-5	CAIQDRLNQPQHF	TGTGCCATACAGGACAGGCTCAATCAGCCCCAGCATTTT
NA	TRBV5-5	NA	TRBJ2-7	CASSLGSVGSYEQYF	TGTGCCAGCAGCCTGGGGTCAGTCGGGTCCTACGAGCAGTACTTC
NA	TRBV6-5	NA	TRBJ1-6	CASSLQEGNNSPLHF	TGTGCCAGCAGTTTACAGGAGGGTAATAATTCACCCCTCCACTTT
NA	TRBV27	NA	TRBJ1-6	CASITRSRSDGLNNSPLHF	TGTGCCAGCATTACCAGATCTAGGTCCGACGGCCTAAATAATTCACCCCTCCACTTT
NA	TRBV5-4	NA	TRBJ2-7	CASSLGLELTYEQYF	TGTGCCAGCAGCTTGGGCCTAGAGTTGACCTACGAGCAGTACTTC
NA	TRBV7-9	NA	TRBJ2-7	CASSHSAYEQYF	TGTGCCAGCAGCCACTCCGCCTACGAGCAGTACTTC
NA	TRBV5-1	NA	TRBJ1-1	CASRKGDLKTEAFF	TGCGCCAGCCGCAAAGGGGATTTAAAAACTGAAGCTTTCTTT
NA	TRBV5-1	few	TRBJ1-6	CASSFTGGSYNSPLHF	TGCGCCAGCAGCTTCACAGGCGGCTCCTATAATTCACCCCTCCACTTT
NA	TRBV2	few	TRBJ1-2	CASSVTGNYGYTF	TGTGCCAGCAGTGTAACAGGGAACTATGGCTACACCTTC
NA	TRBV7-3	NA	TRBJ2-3	CASSFRVTDTQYF	TGTGCCAGCAGCTTCCGGGTCACAGATACGCAGTATTTT
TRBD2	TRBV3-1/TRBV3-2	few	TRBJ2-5	CASSQDPESGRRETQYF	TGTGCCAGCAGCCAAGATCCGGAAAGCGGGAGGCGAGAGACCCAGTACTTC